Sequencing of this T cell receptor beta chain was carried out in a study of cytomegalovirus exposure and HLA in healthy donors. Study-wide points: TCR beta V segments were, for the most part, productive about 90% or about 30% of the time in an earlier analysis.

In regard to this clone: The antigen is not known.

At collection, donors were nominally healthy, but unrecorded immune exposures were probable. The primer mix had 60 Vbeta and 13 Jbeta primers. Sequencing used immunoSEQ multiplex PCR; TCRdb keeps in-frame clones, though not all of them. The table shows about 130,000 clones, with 85% to 90% occurring only once. The CDR3 contains 15 residues. Germline-derived CDR1 and CDR2 are SGHKS and YYEKEE (reference sequence). V lost 1 base to trimming and J lost 2 bases; unmatched junction nucleotides: 5. Material for sequencing was PBMCs. This TCR was sampled from a woman in her thirties in good health and CMV-seronegative. The chain joins TRBV5-5 to TRBJ2-5, with TRBD2 matching over 7 bases. This CDR3 reads CASSLKVGGQETQYF. In DNA form, the CDR3 reads TGTGCCAGCAGCTTGAAGGTGGGAGGGCAAGAGACCCAGTACTTC.